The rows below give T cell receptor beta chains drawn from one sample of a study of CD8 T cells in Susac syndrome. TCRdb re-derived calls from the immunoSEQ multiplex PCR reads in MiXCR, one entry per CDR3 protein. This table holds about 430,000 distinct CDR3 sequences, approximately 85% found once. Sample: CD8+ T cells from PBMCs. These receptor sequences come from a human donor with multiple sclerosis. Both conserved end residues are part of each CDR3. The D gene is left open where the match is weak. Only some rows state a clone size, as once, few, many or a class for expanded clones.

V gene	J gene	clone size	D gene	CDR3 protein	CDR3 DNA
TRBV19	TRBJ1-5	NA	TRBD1	CASTSRPGQGNQPQHF	TGTGCCAGTACCTCACGACCCGGACAGGGGAATCAGCCCCAGCATTTT
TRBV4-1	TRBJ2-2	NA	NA	CATGPGVQGGAGELFF	TGCGCCACCGGACCCGGGGTACAGGGTGGGGCCGGGGAGCTGTTTTTT
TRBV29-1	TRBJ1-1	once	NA	CSVEDPVMGLTEAFF	TGCAGCGTTGAAGACCCAGTCATGGGCCTGACTGAAGCTTTCTTT
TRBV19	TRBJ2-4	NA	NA	CASSPNLGLAKNIQYF	TGTGCCAGTAGTCCAAATTTGGGACTAGCCAAAAACATTCAGTACTTC
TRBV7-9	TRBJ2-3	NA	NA	CASSFVRGNPSTDTQYF	TGTGCCAGCAGCTTCGTCAGGGGAAACCCTAGCACAGATACGCAGTATTTT
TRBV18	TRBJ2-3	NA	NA	CASSPPAASTDTQYF	TGTGCCAGCTCACCACCGGCCGCTAGCACAGATACGCAGTATTTT
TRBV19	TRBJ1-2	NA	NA	CASSPLPGILGDGYTF	TGTGCCAGTAGCCCCTTACCGGGCATACTCGGCGATGGCTACACCTTC
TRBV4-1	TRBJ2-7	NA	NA	CASSQEGVYEQYF	TGCGCCAGCAGCCAAGAGGGAGTCTACGAGCAGTACTTC
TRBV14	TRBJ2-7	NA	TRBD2	CASSHLLAGDLYEQYF	TGTGCCAGCAGCCACCTACTAGCGGGAGATCTCTACGAGCAGTACTTC
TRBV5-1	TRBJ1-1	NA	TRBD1	CASGQGQGVTEAFF	TGCGCCAGCGGCCAGGGACAGGGGGTCACTGAAGCTTTCTTT
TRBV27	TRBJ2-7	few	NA	CASSLGHEAYEQYF	TGTGCCAGCAGTTTAGGACACGAAGCCTACGAGCAGTACTTC
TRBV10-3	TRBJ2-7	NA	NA	CAISEPLEGAGNEQYF	TGTGCCATCAGTGAGCCGCTGGAGGGGGCAGGCAACGAGCAGTACTTC
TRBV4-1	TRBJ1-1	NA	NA	CASSQIQDTEAFF	TGCGCCAGCAGCCAAATACAGGACACTGAAGCTTTCTTT
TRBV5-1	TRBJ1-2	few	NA	CASSLESRVPLFDGYTF	TGCGCCAGCAGCTTGGAGTCGCGGGTACCTCTTTTCGATGGCTACACCTTC